Listed below are T cell receptor beta chains from one sample, sequenced in a study of shared clonotypes between healthy human individuals. Measured with immunoSEQ multiplex PCR; TCRdb has only the in-frame clones, and not every one. Of 1.4 million or so clones in the sample, approximately 98.5% were seen once. What was sequenced was naive CD4+ T cells sorted from blood. The source of these receptors is a man aged 30 to 39 in good health. Both conserved end residues are part of each CDR3. A D gene is named only where the DNA matches it firmly. Clone size is given for some rows only: seen once, a few or many times, or a class if the clone is expanded.

V gene	D gene	clone size	J gene	CDR3 length	CDR3 DNA	CDR3 protein
TRBV10-1	NA	NA	TRBJ2-7	13	TGCGCCAGCAGTGGATCTAAGGGCTACGAGCAGTACTTC	CASSGSKGYEQYF
TRBV5-1	NA	NA	TRBJ1-1	16	TGCGCCAGCAGCTTGGCCGCACGGACAGCCAACACTGAAGCTTTCTTT	CASSLAARTANTEAFF
TRBV16	NA	once	TRBJ1-2	15	TGTGCCAGCAGCGGACTGACAGGAATAAACTATGGCTACACCTTC	CASSGLTGINYGYTF
TRBV11-2	NA	NA	TRBJ1-1	15	TGTGCCAGCAGCTTAGAGGGGATCGGGGGCACTGAAGCTTTCTTT	CASSLEGIGGTEAFF
TRBV28	NA	NA	TRBJ2-1	15	TGTGCCAGCAGTTTGGGACTTTCAAACTACAATGAGCAGTTCTTC	CASSLGLSNYNEQFF
TRBV11-2	TRBD1	NA	TRBJ2-2	16	TGTGCCAGCAGCCAACGGGCAGGGGGCGCCCCCGGGGAGCTGTTTTTT	CASSQRAGGAPGELFF
TRBV6-5	NA	NA	TRBJ2-3	16	TGTGCCAGCAGTTACTCACTAGGCGGAAGCACAGATACGCAGTATTTT	CASSYSLGGSTDTQYF
TRBV28	NA	NA	TRBJ2-1	17	TGTGCCAGCAGTCCCAGGCCCGGCTCCGAATCCTACAATGAGCAGTTCTTC	CASSPRPGSESYNEQFF
TRBV2	TRBD1	NA	TRBJ2-3	15	TGTGCCAGCAGTCTTGACAGGGAAAGCACAGATACGCAGTATTTT	CASSLDRESTDTQYF
TRBV18	NA	NA	TRBJ1-4	14	TGTGCCAGCTCAGTCGGCAGACCTCCTGAAAAACTGTTTTTT	CASSVGRPPEKLFF
TRBV6-1	TRBD1	NA	TRBJ2-4	13	TGTGCCAGCAGCGTAAGACAGGGAAACATTCAGTACTTC	CASSVRQGNIQYF
TRBV9	NA	NA	TRBJ2-1	15	TGTGCCAGCAGCGTAGGGCAGCTTAGTTCCAATGAGCAGTTCTTC	CASSVGQLSSNEQFF
TRBV5-1	NA	NA	TRBJ2-7	14	TGCGCCAGCAGCTTGGATGGACGGATCTACGAGCAGTACTTC	CASSLDGRIYEQYF
TRBV11-2	TRBD1	once	TRBJ1-2	14	TGTGCCAGCAGCTTAAGCCAGACAGGGTGGGGCTACACCTTC	CASSLSQTGWGYTF
TRBV7-9	NA	NA	TRBJ2-7	16	TGTGCCAGCCACAAAATAACCTCTCTGGACTCCTACGAGCAGTACTTC	CASHKITSLDSYEQYF
TRBV2	TRBD1	NA	TRBJ2-7	15	TGTGCCAGCAGTCCGGACAGGAGCTTATACTACGAGCAGTACTTC	CASSPDRSLYYEQYF
TRBV7-2	NA	NA	TRBJ1-1	14	TGTGCCAGCAGCTTGGGGGGGCGGAACACTGAAGCTTTCTTT	CASSLGGRNTEAFF
TRBV19	NA	once	TRBJ2-1	14	TGTGCCAGTAGTATAGATCCCTCGGCTTTTGAGCAGTTCTTC	CASSIDPSAFEQFF
TRBV11-3	NA	NA	TRBJ2-1	15	TGTGCCAGCAGCTTAGGGTCGGCCGGGAGCAATGAGCAGTTCTTC	CASSLGSAGSNEQFF
TRBV6-1	NA	NA	TRBJ2-5	13	TGTGCCAGCCCTGGGGCCCACCAAGAGACCCAGTACTTC	CASPGAHQETQYF
TRBV2	NA	NA	TRBJ1-2	12	TGTGCCAGCAAAGAGCAGCTAAATGGCTACACCTTC	CASKEQLNGYTF
TRBV27	NA	NA	TRBJ1-1	14	TGTGCCAGCAGTTTCGCAGGGGTGGAAAGTGAAGCTTTCTTT	CASSFAGVESEAFF
TRBV28	TRBD1	NA	TRBJ1-5	15	TGTGCCAGCAGAACCGGGACAGGATATTATCAGCCCCAGCATTTT	CASRTGTGYYQPQHF
TRBV2	NA	NA	TRBJ2-1	13	TGTGCCAGTGACCGGAGCTCCTACAATGAGCAGTTCTTC	CASDRSSYNEQFF
TRBV2	NA	NA	TRBJ2-7	12	TGTGCCAGCAGTGAGACAGAGTACGAGCAGTACTTC	CASSETEYEQYF
TRBV18	NA	NA	TRBJ1-4	18	TGTGCCAGCTCACCACATGGGGTAGCGGCGGCGGCTAATGAAAAACTGTTTTTT	CASSPHGVAAAANEKLFF
TRBV7-2	NA	NA	TRBJ2-3	13	TGTGCCAGCAGCTTAGAGGGGGGCCGGTCAGCCCCTTTT	CASSLEGGRSAPF
TRBV6-5	NA	NA	TRBJ2-5	12	TGTGCCAGCAGTCCGGAGATAGGGACCCAGTACTTC	CASSPEIGTQYF
TRBV5-6	NA	NA	TRBJ1-1	13	TGTGCCAGCAGCTTGCGGCAGGGGACTGAAGCTTTCTTT	CASSLRQGTEAFF
TRBV6-1	NA	NA	TRBJ1-2	14	TGTGCCAGCAGTAACCATGGGGGGGCTTATGGCTACACCTTC	CASSNHGGAYGYTF
TRBV6-6	NA	NA	TRBJ1-3	15	TGTGCCAGCACTCAAGGGCGGGGGGCTGGAAACACCATATATTTT	CASTQGRGAGNTIYF
TRBV7-3	NA	NA	TRBJ2-2	17	TGTGCCAGCAGCTTAACGGGGCGCAGGGTGCACACCGGGGAGCTGTTTTTT	CASSLTGRRVHTGELFF
TRBV7-9	NA	NA	TRBJ2-2	15	TGTGCCAGCAAGGAATCAGGGAAGATCCTCGGGGAGCTGTTTTTT	CASKESGKILGELFF
TRBV19	NA	NA	TRBJ1-2	13	TGTGCCAGTAGTATCTTTGGCGCGGATGGCTACACCTTC	CASSIFGADGYTF
TRBV5-1	TRBD1	NA	TRBJ2-7	14	TGCGCCAGCAACCCCGCAGGGGGCTCCTACGAGCAGTACTTC	CASNPAGGSYEQYF
TRBV7-2	NA	NA	TRBJ2-3	15	TGTGCCAGCAGCTTAGGACTAGTGACCACAGATACGCAGTATTTT	CASSLGLVTTDTQYF
TRBV28	TRBD1	NA	TRBJ1-5	13	TGTGCCAGCCAGACAGGGAACAATCAGCCCCAGCATTTT	CASQTGNNQPQHF
TRBV30	TRBD1	once	TRBJ2-7	17	TGTGCCTGGAGTGTAACTGTGCAAGGGACAGGGGCCTACGAGCAGTACTTC	CAWSVTVQGTGAYEQYF
TRBV7-2	TRBD2	NA	TRBJ2-3	14	TGTGCCAGCAGCTTTGGACTAGTGGCAGATACGCAGTATTTT	CASSFGLVADTQYF
TRBV15	TRBD1	NA	TRBJ2-7	16	TGTGCCACCAGCAGAGAGTCCCCGGGACAGATTTACGAGCAGTACTTC	CATSRESPGQIYEQYF
TRBV9	NA	NA	TRBJ2-1	15	TGTGCCAGCAGCTTACGACTAACGGACTACAATGAGCAGTTCTTC	CASSLRLTDYNEQFF
TRBV5-1	NA	NA	TRBJ2-2	16	TGCGCCAGCAGCTCCATCGGACTGCCGGGCACCGGGGAGCTGTTTTTT	CASSSIGLPGTGELFF
TRBV7-3	NA	NA	TRBJ2-1	13	TGTGCCAGCAGCTTAACGTCAATAGGTGAACAGTTCTTC	CASSLTSIGEQFF
TRBV29-1	NA	NA	TRBJ2-3	12	TGCAGCGTAATCGGGAGCGCCGATACGCAGTATTTT	CSVIGSADTQYF